This section outlines one TCR beta chain sequence together with its context. These data come from a study of blood T cell repertoires in COVID-19. Study-level information: COVID-19 samples collected from the United States, Italy and Spain covered acute and convalescent phases. The cDNA or gDNA used as material had been derived from T cells, B-cell-depleted T cells, or PBMCs.

Measured with immunoSEQ multiplex PCR; TCRdb has only the in-frame clones, and not every one. This sample carries about 150,000 clones, about 89% of them seen once, and the ten largest clones take about 3%. Sequences were obtained from peripheral blood. The sequence was obtained from a man aged 55 to 70 with acute or convalescent COVID-19.

CDR3 sequence reads: CASSFRVSGNTIYF. DNA for the CDR3: TGTGCCAGCAGCTTCCGAGTATCTGGAAACACCATATATTTT. The chain combines TRBV7-9 with TRBJ1-3; no firm D call. CDR3 length: 14 amino acids. Germline V gives CDR1 SEHNR, CDR2 FQNEAQ (reference sequence). V lost 3 bases and J 1 base, leaving 7 bases between the germline ends.